This T cell receptor (beta chain) originates from a study of T cell responses to AZD1222 COVID-19 vaccine. Study-level results: Vaccine-associated CD4 TCRs spanned spike, dominant at 160-218 and 743-854.

TCRdb keeps only in-frame clones here, not all; method: immunoSEQ multiplex PCR. The sample has about 160,000 clones; about 91% are singletons. A remark on this clone: Its antigen is as yet unknown.

The ends lost 5 bases at V and 0 bases at J; junction bases unmatched: 3. The CDR3 runs 13 residues. Germline V gene lookup returns CDR1 SQVTM and CDR2 ANQGSEA. The chain employs TRBV29-1 and TRBJ2-7, with 8 positions matching TRBD2. Specimen: peripheral blood, collected on day 0 of MenACWY control vaccination. The TCR originated in an adult in good health. The CDR3 DNA sequence: TGCAGCGTTATAGCGGGGAGCTCCTACGAGCAGTACTTC. Its translation is CSVIAGSSYEQYF.